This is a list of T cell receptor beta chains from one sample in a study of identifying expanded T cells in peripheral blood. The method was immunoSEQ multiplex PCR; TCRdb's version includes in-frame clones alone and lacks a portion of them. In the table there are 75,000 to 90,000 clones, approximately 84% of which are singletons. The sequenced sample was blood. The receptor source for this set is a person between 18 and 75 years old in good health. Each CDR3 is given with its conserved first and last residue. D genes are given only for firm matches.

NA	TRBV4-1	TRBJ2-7	CASSPEGEGRPYEQYF	TGCGCCAGCAGCCCGGAGGGGGAGGGCCGTCCCTACGAGCAGTACTTC
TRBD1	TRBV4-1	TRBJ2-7	CASSEGQSSYEQYF	TGCGCCAGCAGCGAGGGACAGTCCTCCTACGAGCAGTACTTC
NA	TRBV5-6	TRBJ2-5	CASRSGETQYF	TGTGCCAGCAGGTCTGGGGAGACCCAGTACTTC
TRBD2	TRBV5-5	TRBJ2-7	CASSAGGGDYEQYF	TGTGCCAGCTCGGCGGGGGGAGGGGACTACGAGCAGTACTTC
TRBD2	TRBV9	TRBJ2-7	CASSAGTSLHEQYF	TGTGCCAGCAGCGCCGGGACTAGCTTACACGAGCAGTACTTC
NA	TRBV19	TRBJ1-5	CASSIGGDTPQPQHF	TGTGCCAGTAGTATTGGGGGGGACACTCCACAGCCCCAGCATTTT
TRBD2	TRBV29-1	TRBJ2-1	CSVGQKLAGGGEQFF	TGCAGCGTTGGGCAGAAGCTAGCGGGAGGAGGTGAGCAGTTCTTC
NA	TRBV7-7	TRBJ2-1	CASSLAGAYEQFF	TGTGCTAGCAGCTTAGCAGGGGCTTATGAGCAGTTCTTC
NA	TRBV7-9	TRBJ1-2	CASSSQGGSYTF	TGTGCCAGCAGCTCGCAAGGCGGGTCCTACACCTTC
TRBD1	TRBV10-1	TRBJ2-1	CASSGYCRGREQFF	TGCGCCAGCAGTGGATATTGCAGGGGGCGCGAGCAGTTCTTC
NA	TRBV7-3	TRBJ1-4	CASSLTSGEKLFF	TGTGCCAGCAGCTTAACGAGCGGGGAAAAACTGTTTTTT
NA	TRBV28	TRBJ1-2	CASQGFRYNGYTF	TGTGCCTCCCAGGGGTTCAGGTATAATGGCTACACCTTC
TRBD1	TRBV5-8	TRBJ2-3	CASSGQGSGYDTQYF	TGTGCCAGCAGCGGACAGGGGTCTGGTTATGATACGCAGTATTTT